The sequence of this T cell receptor beta chain was determined in a study of T cell changes during pregnancy in multiple sclerosis. Germline CDR1 reads MRHNA; CDR2 reads SNTAGT. J lost 1 base, V lost 6 bases, and 13 bases had no gene match. The CDR3 has 17 amino acids. Only in-frame clones appear in the TCRdb table, and some are missing; sequencing was by immunoSEQ multiplex PCR. Found here are roughly 37,000 clones, roughly 90% of them singletons; the top ten hold over 20%. The sample holds one count of this clone. This TCR was sampled from a female donor with multiple sclerosis, enrolled in a pregnancy study. The chain recombines TRBV6-4 with TRBJ2-3, with 7 bases that match TRBD1. The source material was CD8+ T cells from peripheral blood mononuclear cells, sampled before pregnancy. The CDR3 DNA reads TGTGCCAGCAGGGACATACAGGGGCGCCGTGGCACAGATACGCAGTATTTT. It codes for CASRDIQGRRGTDTQYF.